Below, 26 T cell receptor beta chains from the same sample are listed, as sequenced in a study of CD8+CD57+ T cells in acquired aplastic anemia. Selection for sequencing was limited to patients who had shown CD8+CD57+ cell expansion by flow cytometry. The template for TCR beta VDJ and CDR3 sequence profiling was genomic DNA. MiXCR, run by TCRdb on the reads, gives a single entry per CDR3 protein. This sample carries fewer than 300,000 distinct CDR3 sequences, 82% of them seen once, and the ten largest clones take approximately 40%. The sequencing sample was made of sorted CD4+, CD8+, or CD8+CD57+ T cells (not recorded which) from PBMCs. The receptor set was obtained from a human donor with aplastic anemia.

This clonotype has only a few counts. This rearrangement joins TRBV24-1 to TRBJ2-7, with D possibly matching TRBD2 (5 bases). CDR1 is KGHDR, CDR2 SFDVKD, per germline. The length of the CDR3 is 13 residues. V lost 7 bases to trimming and J lost 4 bases, with 13 bases between them. The CDR3 nucleotides are TGTGCCACCAGCCAACCTGGAGGATACGAGCAGTACTTC. As protein: CATSQPGGYEQYF.

The count of this clonotype is one. The chain is built from TRBV4-1 and TRBJ2-5, with D perhaps TRBD1 or TRBD2 (6 bases each). With 3 bases removed from V and 2 bases from J, the gap between germline ends came to 13 bases. Per the germline V gene, CDR1 is MGHRA and CDR2 is YSYEKL. This CDR3 has 15 residues. The DNA for the CDR3 is TGCGCCAGCAGCCATGCCGGGGGCCTTCAAGAGACCCAGTACTTC. Protein: CASSHAGGLQETQYF.

This clonotype was seen a single time. The rearrangement links TRBV10-2 to TRBJ2-3; the match to TRBD2 covers 11 bases. Germline assignment: CDR1 WSHSY and CDR2 SAAADI. The CDR3 loop spans 15 amino acids. J lost 4 bases, V lost 5 bases, and 5 bases had no gene match. The CDR3 DNA sequence: TGCGCCAGCAGTTCAATAGCGGGGGGGCCAGATACGCAGTATTTT. Translated: CASSSIAGGPDTQYF.

Concerning this clonotype itself: The conserved phenylalanine or tryptophan normally closing the CDR3 is absent here, so this likely arose from a read error. The DNA is left out, because the CDR3 cannot be placed on it with certainty; the CDR3 is given as TCRdb lists it. The J gene is TRBJ2-3, the V gene TRBV9. CDR1 and CDR2 from the germline V gene are SGDLS and YYNGEE. The CDR3 has 13 residues if both end residues are counted. CDR3 sequence reads: CASGEAGNDQHFV.

This chain joins TRBV7-8 and TRBJ2-1; the match to TRBD1 covers 8 bases. The germline V gene encodes CDR1 SGHVS and CDR2 FQNEAQ. V lost 6 bases to trimming and J lost 14 bases; unmatched junction nucleotides: 21. The CDR3 extends over 16 amino acids. The CDR3 DNA reads TGTGCCAGCAGTTACTCGGGGACAGGCTGCGAGCAGTACAAGTTCTTC. Protein product: CASSYSGTGCEQYKFF.

Regarding this clonotype: Lacking the conserved final phenylalanine or tryptophan, this CDR3 likely reflects a read error. This chain connects TRBV7-9 to TRBJ2-3, with D perhaps matching TRBD2 (5 bases). CDR1 is SEHNR, CDR2 FQNEAQ, per germline (reference sequence). Trimming removed 3 bases at V and 8 bases at J, with 12 bases between. This CDR3 is 13 amino acids long. The CDR3 protein is CASSFQRSGTQYY. The DNA of the CDR3 is TGTGCCAGCAGCTTCCAAAGAAGCGGTACGCAGTATTAT.

This rearrangement joins TRBV5-5 to TRBJ2-3; D possibly uses TRBD1 or TRBD2 (5 bases each). The CDR3 sequence is 15 residues long. Looked up from germline, CDR1 is SGHKS and CDR2 is YYEKEE (reference sequence). V was clipped by 3 bases and J by 5 bases, with 16 bases between them. The CDR3 here is CASSSGTGGIDTQYF. The DNA of the CDR3 is TGTGCCAGCAGCTCGGGGACGGGCGGAATAGATACGCAGTATTTT.

The rearrangement joins TRBV7-3 to TRBJ1-3; no clear D gene. Germline CDR1 and CDR2: SGHTA and FQGTGA. This CDR3 spans 14 amino acids. The V end lost 5 bases, the J end lost 2 bases, and 10 bases lay between the germline ends. DNA of the CDR3: TGTGCCAGCAGCCCCGGGGAAGCTGGAAACACCATATATTTT. This gives the protein CASSPGEAGNTIYF.

Concerning this clonotype: Relative to the germline gene, one junction end is altered; a read error may explain this. This rearrangement joins TRBV9 to TRBJ2-3; maybe TRBD2 (6 bases). Per germline, CDR1 SGDLS and CDR2 YYNGEE. This CDR3 has 15 amino acids. DNA of the CDR3: TGTGCCAGCAGCGTGGGGGGACGGAGCAGAGATACGCAGTATTTT. The encoded protein is CASSVGGRSRDTQYF.

The gene calls are TRBV9 and TRBJ2-3; possible D gene TRBD2, 5 bases. The V gene lost 3 bases and the J gene lost 7 bases, with 18 bases spanning the gap. The CDR3 sequence is 15 residues long. The germline V gene has CDR1 SGDLS and CDR2 YYNGEE. The CDR3 DNA reads as TGTGCCAGCAGCGCCGGAGGAACGGGAAAACATACGCAGTATTTT. This gives the protein CASSAGGTGKHTQYF.

Comment on this clonotype: Since no conserved phenylalanine or tryptophan closes the CDR3, a read error is the likely cause. The limits of the CDR3 on the DNA are not certain, so only TCRdb's listed CDR3 is given. The V gene is TRBV7-9, the J gene TRBJ2-1; the table names TRBD2, a call not compared with the DNA. CDR1 SEHNR and CDR2 FQNEAQ come from the germline V gene (reference sequence). The CDR3 spans 13 amino acids, including both terminal residues. CDR3 in amino acids: CASSVGLGQVNTM.

This chain joins TRBV7-2 and TRBJ2-7; D may be TRBD2 (6 bases). The CDR3 spans 15 residues. Germline loops: CDR1 SGHTA, CDR2 FQGNSA. The CDR3 region is CASSLAGGPATEHYV. In nucleotides, the CDR3 is TGTGCCAGCAGCTTAGCGGGGGGTCCCGCCACCGAGCATTACGTC.

This clonotype appeared a few times. V usage is TRBV9 and J usage is TRBJ1-2; 7 bases fit TRBD1. The CDR3 runs to 18 residues. The germline V gene has CDR1 SGDLS and CDR2 YYNGEE. Trimming removed 3 bases from V and 6 bases from J; junction bases left unmatched: 20. The CDR3 coding sequence is TGTGCCAGCAGCGGGGGGGACCGACAGGGAGGAAACGTTCATGGCTACACCTTC. The encoded protein is CASSGGDRQGGNVHGYTF.

Notes on this clonotype: One junction end disagrees with the germline gene, perhaps due to a read error. The V gene is TRBV7-2, the J gene TRBJ2-3; possible D gene TRBD2, 7 bases. The CDR3 runs 14 residues. Germline V CDR1 and CDR2: SGHTA, FQGNSA. The CDR3 is CASSHNPGGPNTGF. Here the CDR3 DNA reads TGCGCCAGCAGCCACAATCCCGGGGGGCCGAACACCGGGTTT.

The chain is built from TRBV9 and TRBJ1-6, with a possible D match to TRBD1 (6 bases). V lost 4 bases, J lost 8 bases, and 19 bases lay in between. Germline CDR1 SGDLS, CDR2 YYNGEE. This CDR3 spans 16 amino acids. Written as DNA, the CDR3 is TGTGCCAGCAGCTTAGGCCAGGACAGAGTTGATTCACCCCTCCACTTT. Its protein product is CASSLGQDRVDSPLHF. Full variable domain (outside the CDR3, taken from reference TRBV9 and TRBJ1-6): DSGVTQTPKHLITATGQRVTLRCSPRSGDLSVYWYQQSLDQGLQFLIQYYNGEERAKGNILERFSAQQFPDLHSELNLSSLELGDSALYFCASSLGQDRVDSPLHFGNGTRLTVT.

The chain links TRBV5-1 to TRBJ2-3; D gene unclear. The CDR3 has 12 amino acids. CDR1 and CDR2 from the germline V gene are SGHRS and YFSETQ. The ends were cut back, 4 bases at V and 14 bases at J, with 17 bases in the middle. The CDR3 DNA reads as TGCGCCAGCAGCATAGCCGGAGATGGGTCGTATTTT. This translates into CASSIAGDGSYF.

On this clonotype itself: One end of the junction varies from germline; a read error may be responsible. V is TRBV24-1 and J is TRBJ1-2; 7 positions agree with TRBD1. Germline CDR1 reads KGHDR; CDR2 reads SFDVKD. This CDR3 is 12 amino acids long. For the CDR3, the DNA is TGTGCCACCGGAGACAGGGTGGATGGCTGCACCTTC. Translating gives CATGDRVDGCTF.

This clonotype has a handful of counts. The J gene is TRBJ2-7, the V gene TRBV7-2; weak D call: TRBD2 (6 bases). The germline CDR1 and CDR2 sequences are SGHTA and FQGNSA. The CDR3 spans 16 residues. The V gene lost 0 bases and the J gene lost 6 bases, with 18 bases spanning the gap. The CDR3 loop reads CASSLAGGANLAEQYV. CDR3 nucleotides: TGTGCCAGCAGCTTAGCGGGAGGTGCGAACCTGGCCGAGCAGTACGTC.

The chain has TRBV25-1 and TRBJ2-3; 10 bases agree with TRBD2. The CDR3 spans 16 residues. Germline V lookup: CDR1 MGHDK, CDR2 SYGVNS. Trimming took 4 bases from V and 0 from J; bases not matched to a gene: 4. In DNA, the CDR3 is TGTGCCAGCAGTGCCTGGACTAGCGGAAGCACAGATACGCAGTATTTT. Translated, it gives CASSAWTSGSTDTQYF.

Concerning this clonotype: A read error may produce the germline difference seen at one junction end. The rearrangement uses TRBV7-9 and TRBJ2-5; 8 nucleotides line up with TRBD2. Germline-derived CDR1 and CDR2 are SEHNR and FQNEAQ (reference sequence). The CDR3 length is 14 residues. This chain's CDR3 is CATSGGGEQGSAKF. Written as DNA, the CDR3 is TGTGCCACCAGCGGGGGCGGCGAGCAAGGGTCGGCCAAATTC.

This clonotype has only one observation. This chain joins TRBV7-3 and TRBJ1-2, with 7 nucleotides matching TRBD1. This CDR3 comprises 17 residues. Germline assignment: CDR1 SGHTA and CDR2 FQGTGA. The trim removed 5 bases at V and 3 bases at J, leaving 15 bases unmatched. The CDR3 coding sequence is TGTGCCAGCAGCAGGTTCAGGGGGACCTCGGTAGACTATGGCTACACCTTC. Translated, it gives CASSRFRGTSVDYGYTF.

This clonotype was recorded a few times. The chain joins TRBV2 to TRBJ2-3; TRBD1 might be the D (6 bases). Germline CDR1 SNHLY, CDR2 FYNNEI. V was shortened by 4 bases and J by 3 bases, with 8 bases between the two germline ends. CDR3 size: 13 residues. DNA of the CDR3: TGTGCCAGCAGTGGGCAGGGGACAGATACGCAGTATTTT. Protein product: CASSGQGTDTQYF.

V and J are TRBV11-3 and TRBJ2-5; D is possibly TRBD1 (6 bases). V dropped 0 bases and J dropped 5 bases, with 16 bases sitting between them. This CDR3 is 16 amino acids long. Germline values: CDR1 SGHNT, CDR2 YENEEA. CDR3 in amino acids: CASSLDLTGGGETQYF. The CDR3 nucleotides read TGTGCCAGCAGCTTAGATCTGACAGGCGGTGGGGAGACCCAGTACTTC.

The rearrangement links TRBV6-6 to TRBJ2-7, with unresolved D. The CDR3 is 14 amino acids. Looked up from germline, CDR1 is MNHNY and CDR2 is SVGAGI (reference sequence). V was cut by 7 bases and J by 7 bases, with 20 bases left in between. The CDR3 DNA is TGTGCCAGCATCTACGGAGAAAACACCGGGGAGCAGTACTTC. As protein: CASIYGENTGEQYF.

The chain carries TRBV7-2 and TRBJ2-7; D is perhaps TRBD2 (7 bases). Germline-derived CDR1 and CDR2 are SGHTA and FQGNSA. Between the trimmed V and J ends, which lost 0 bases and 3 bases, there was a span of 21 bases. The CDR3 length is 18 residues. CDR3: CASSLAGGGYEQYYEQYV. In nucleotides, the CDR3 is TGTGCCAGCAGCTTAGCGGGAGGGGGGTACGAGCAGTACTACGAGCAGTACGTC.

Of note for this clonotype: A junction end diverges from the germline sequence, so it may reflect a read error. This chain joins TRBV14 and TRBJ2-3; weak D call: TRBD1 (6 bases). Germline assignment: CDR1 SGHDN and CDR2 FVKESK. This CDR3 is 14 amino acids long. CDR3 sequence: CASSLGQGPREQCF. CDR3 nucleotides: TGTGCCAGCAGCCTGGGGCAGGGGCCCAGGGAGCAGTGTTTT.